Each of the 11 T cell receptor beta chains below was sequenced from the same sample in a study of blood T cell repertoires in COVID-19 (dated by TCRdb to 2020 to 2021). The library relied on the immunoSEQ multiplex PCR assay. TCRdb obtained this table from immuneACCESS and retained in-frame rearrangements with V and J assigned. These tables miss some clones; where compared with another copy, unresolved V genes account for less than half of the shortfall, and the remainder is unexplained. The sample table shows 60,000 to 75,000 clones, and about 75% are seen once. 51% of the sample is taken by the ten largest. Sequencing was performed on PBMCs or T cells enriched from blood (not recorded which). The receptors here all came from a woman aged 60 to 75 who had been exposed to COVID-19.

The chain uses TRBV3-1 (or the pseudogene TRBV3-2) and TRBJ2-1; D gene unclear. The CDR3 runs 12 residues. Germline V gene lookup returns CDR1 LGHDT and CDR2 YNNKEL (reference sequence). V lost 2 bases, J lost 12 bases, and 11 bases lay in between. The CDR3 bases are TGTGCCAGCAGCCAAAGTATGGGCCCGCAGTTCTTC. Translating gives CASSQSMGPQFF.

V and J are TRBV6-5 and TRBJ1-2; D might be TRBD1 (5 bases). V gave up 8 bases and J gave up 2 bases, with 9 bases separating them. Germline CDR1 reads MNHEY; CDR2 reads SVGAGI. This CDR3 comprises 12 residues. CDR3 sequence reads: CASLGANYGYTF. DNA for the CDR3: TGTGCCAGCCTAGGGGCGAACTATGGCTACACCTTC.

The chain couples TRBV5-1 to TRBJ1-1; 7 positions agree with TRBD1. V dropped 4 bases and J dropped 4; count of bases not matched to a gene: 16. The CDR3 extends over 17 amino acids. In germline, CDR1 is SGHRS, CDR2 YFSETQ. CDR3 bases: TGCGCCAGCAGCCCGGCCCCCGGACAGGCCGGGAGCACTGAAGCTTTCTTT. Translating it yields CASSPAPGQAGSTEAFF.

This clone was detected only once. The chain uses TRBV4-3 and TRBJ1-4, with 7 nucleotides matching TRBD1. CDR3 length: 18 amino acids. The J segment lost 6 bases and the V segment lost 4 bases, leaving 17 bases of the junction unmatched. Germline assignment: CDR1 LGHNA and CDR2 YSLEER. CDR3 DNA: TGCGCCAGCAGCCCACGGAGAGGGGGCGCGTTTGCTTATGAAAAACTGTTTTTT. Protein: CASSPRRGGAFAYEKLFF.

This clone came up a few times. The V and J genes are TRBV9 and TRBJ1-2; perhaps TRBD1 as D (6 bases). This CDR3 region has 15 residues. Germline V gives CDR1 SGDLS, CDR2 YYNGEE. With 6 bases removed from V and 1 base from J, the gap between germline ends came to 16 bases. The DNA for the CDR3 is TGTGCCAGCACCCAAGGGGGGGATCTTAACTATGGCTACACCTTC. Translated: CASTQGGDLNYGYTF. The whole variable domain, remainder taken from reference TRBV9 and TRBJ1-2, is DSGVTQTPKHLITATGQRVTLRCSPRSGDLSVYWYQQSLDQGLQFLIQYYNGEERAKGNILERFSAQQFPDLHSELNLSSLELGDSALYFCASTQGGDLNYGYTFGSGTRLTVV.

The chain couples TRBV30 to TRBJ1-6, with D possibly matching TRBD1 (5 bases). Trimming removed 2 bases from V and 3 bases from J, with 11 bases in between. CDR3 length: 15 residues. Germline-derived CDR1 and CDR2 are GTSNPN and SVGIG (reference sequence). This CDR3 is CAWSIATVYNSPLHF. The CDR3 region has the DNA TGTGCCTGGAGTATCGCGACAGTCTATAATTCACCCCTCCACTTT.

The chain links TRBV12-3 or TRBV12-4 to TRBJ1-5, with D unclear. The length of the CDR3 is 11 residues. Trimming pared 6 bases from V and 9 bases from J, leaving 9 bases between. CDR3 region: CASSHAGPQHF. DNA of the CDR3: TGTGCCAGCAGCCACGCGGGGCCCCAGCATTTT.

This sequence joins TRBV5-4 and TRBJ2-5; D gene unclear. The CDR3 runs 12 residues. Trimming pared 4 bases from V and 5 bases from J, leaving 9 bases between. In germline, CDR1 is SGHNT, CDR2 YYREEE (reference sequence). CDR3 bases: TGTGCCAGCAGCGCCGACGGGGAGACCCAGTACTTC. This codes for CASSADGETQYF.

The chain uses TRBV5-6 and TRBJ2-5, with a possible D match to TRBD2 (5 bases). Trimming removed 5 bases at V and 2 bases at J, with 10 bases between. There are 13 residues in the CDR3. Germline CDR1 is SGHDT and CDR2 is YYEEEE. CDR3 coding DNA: TGTGCCAGCAGTTGGACTGTACAAGAGACCCAGTACTTC. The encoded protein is CASSWTVQETQYF.

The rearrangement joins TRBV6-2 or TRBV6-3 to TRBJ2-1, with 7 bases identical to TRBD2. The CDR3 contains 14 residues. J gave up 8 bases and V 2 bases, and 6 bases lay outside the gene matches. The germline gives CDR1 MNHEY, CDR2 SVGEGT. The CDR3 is CASSYTWTSHEQFF. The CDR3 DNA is TGTGCCAGCAGTTACACCTGGACTAGTCATGAGCAGTTCTTC.

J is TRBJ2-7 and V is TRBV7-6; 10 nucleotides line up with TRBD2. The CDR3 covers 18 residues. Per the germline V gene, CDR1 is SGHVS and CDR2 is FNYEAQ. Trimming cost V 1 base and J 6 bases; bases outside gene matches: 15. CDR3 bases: TGTGCCAGCAGCTTAGGAGCTAGCGGGGGCTCATCTGTCTCCGAGCAGTACTTC. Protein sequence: CASSLGASGGSSVSEQYF.